These 8 T cell receptor beta chains share one sample of origin, sequenced in a study of a mutant IDH1 vaccine in newly diagnosed glioma. TCRdb keeps only in-frame clones here, not all; method: immunoSEQ multiplex PCR. The table lists under 75,000 clones, 75% to 95% of them singletons. Time point reported: baseline, week 1 (first vaccination visit). Treatment given: pre-vaccination baseline after standard-of-care therapy. The sample was PBMCs, taken from a glioma patient treated with radiotherapy, temozolomide or both. Receptor source: a man in his fifties with glioma.

This clone came up once. The chain recombines TRBV7-8 with TRBJ1-1; tentatively, D is TRBD1 (6 bases). The length of the CDR3 is 14 residues. V shed 6 bases and J shed 1 base, with 12 bases lying between them. Germline CDR1 is SGHVS and CDR2 is FQNEAQ. CDR3 nucleotide sequence: TGTGCCAGCAGGGCAGGGGCCCGGAACACTGAAGCTTTCTTT. Translation gives CASRAGARNTEAFF.

V is TRBV6-5 and J is TRBJ1-5, with a tentative D call TRBD1 (5 bases). The V gene's germline CDR1 is MNHEY and CDR2 SVGAGI. The CDR3 covers 14 residues. Trimming cost V 4 bases and J 4 bases, with 11 bases left between them. DNA of the CDR3: TGTGCCAGCAGTTCCAGACAGACTAATCAGCCCCAGCATTTT. Translation: CASSSRQTNQPQHF.

The chain combines TRBV30 with TRBJ1-5, with D uncertain. The germline gives CDR1 GTSNPN, CDR2 SVGIG (reference sequence). The CDR3 consists of 14 residues. The V gene lost 0 bases and the J gene lost 6 bases, with 12 bases spanning the gap. CDR3 loop: CAWSVGFGSQPQHF. The CDR3 coding sequence is TGTGCCTGGAGTGTGGGGTTTGGTAGTCAGCCCCAGCATTTT.

In DNA form, the CDR3 reads TGTGCCATGAGGGGGACAGGGGTCACCGGGGAGCTGTTTTTT. Amino acid sequence: CAMRGTGVTGELFF. V is TRBV10-3 and J is TRBJ2-2; 10 bases are shared with TRBD1. Germline loops: CDR1 ENHRY, CDR2 SYGVKD. The CDR3 totals 14 residues. Trimming removed 9 bases from V and 4 bases from J; junction bases left unmatched: 5.

This clone was detected a few times. The gene calls are TRBV28 and TRBJ2-1, with unresolved D. Trimming took 1 base from V and 8 from J, leaving 3 bases between them. The CDR3 totals 11 residues. Germline V gives CDR1 MDHEN, CDR2 SYDVKM. The CDR3 DNA is TGTGCCAGCAGTTTATTCTATGAGCAGTTCTTC. It encodes CASSLFYEQFF.

CDR3 coding DNA: TGTGCCACCAGATCTAGCGGGATAGGATCCTACGAGCAGTACTTC. Its translation: CATRSSGIGSYEQYF. V gene TRBV7-9 combines with J gene TRBJ2-7; 9 bases match TRBD2. The CDR3 is 15 residues long. Germline V gene data show CDR1 as SEHNR and CDR2 as FQNEAQ (reference sequence). Germline trimming cut 10 bases from V and 1 base from J; bases unmatched to any gene: 11.

In this sample, this clone turned up a few times. The chain links TRBV29-1 to TRBJ2-3, with D unclear. CDR1 and CDR2 (germline): SQVTM, ANQGSEA. V lost 8 bases and J 3 bases, leaving 12 bases between the germline ends. The CDR3 has 12 amino acids. The CDR3 sequence: CSSDGGTDTQYF. The DNA of the CDR3 is TGCAGCTCCGACGGTGGGACAGATACGCAGTATTTT.

J is TRBJ1-4 and V is TRBV5-1; tentatively, D is TRBD1 (5 bases). The CDR3 is made up of 15 amino acids. CDR1 is SGHRS and CDR2 is YFSETQ in the germline V gene. With 0 bases removed from V and 8 bases from J, the gap between germline ends came to 14 bases. As DNA, the CDR3 is TGCGCCAGCAGCTTGGAAGGGCAGGGTGACGAAAAACTGTTTTTT. This codes for CASSLEGQGDEKLFF.